This T cell receptor (beta chain) was identified in a study of T cell responses to AZD1222 COVID-19 vaccine. Broader study findings: Increases in Spike-specific TCR breadth and depth were seen after two AZD1222 doses. Baseline seropositivity occurred in only a handful of AZD1222 recipients.

Regarding this clone: Its antigen is unknown.

V shed 2 bases and J shed 4 bases, with 5 bases lying between them. CDR1 is LGHNA and CDR2 is YNFKEQ in the germline V gene. This CDR3 region has 13 residues. Sequencing was performed with immunoSEQ multiplex PCR; in TCRdb, only in-frame clones are kept and a portion is missing. The sample lists 100,000 or so clones, roughly 87% seen once, with more than 15% in the top ten. The specimen was peripheral blood, collected on day 0 of AZD1222 vaccination. The rearrangement uses TRBV4-2 and TRBJ2-2; D unresolved. The receptor's source is an adult in good health. The CDR3 protein is CASSQSSTGELFF. The CDR3 DNA reads TGTGCCAGCAGCCAAAGCAGCACCGGGGAGCTGTTTTTT.